The rows below give T cell receptor beta chains drawn from one sample of a study of T cells in Graves' hyperthyroidism and ophthalmopathy. From the multiplex PCR reads, TCRdb called clonotypes with MiXCR, one entry per CDR3 protein. The data hold fewer than 700,000 distinct CDR3 sequences, with around 16% observed a single time. The material sequenced was blood. These receptor sequences come from a woman in her thirties with Graves' hyperthyroidism. Each CDR3 is given with its conserved first and last residue. Fields, in order: J gene, clone size, V gene, D gene, CDR3 protein, CDR3 DNA. D genes are given only for firm matches. Clone sizes are given selectively: once, few, many, or a class where the clone is expanded.

TRBJ2-7	few	TRBV10-3	NA	CAISGQGEQYF	TGTGCCATCAGTGGGCAAGGCGAGCAGTACTTC
TRBJ2-3	many	TRBV2	NA	CASIENPVGDTQYF	TGTGCCAGCATCGAGAACCCAGTAGGAGATACGCAGTATTTT
TRBJ1-4	many	TRBV12-3/TRBV12-4	TRBD1	CASRAGTGGKTNEKLFF	TGTGCCAGCAGGGCCGGGACAGGGGGCAAGACTAATGAAAAACTGTTTTTT
TRBJ1-4	few	TRBV2	NA	CASSETRGEKLFF	TGTGCCAGCAGTGAAACGAGGGGGGAAAAACTGTTTTTT
TRBJ2-1	few	TRBV5-1	TRBD2	CASSRTSGADNEQFF	TGCGCCAGCAGCCGGACTAGCGGGGCGGACAATGAGCAGTTCTTC
TRBJ2-2	few	TRBV6-1	NA	CASRRDFSGELFF	TGTGCCAGCCGCCGGGACTTCTCCGGGGAGCTGTTTTTT
TRBJ2-7	NA	TRBV5-1	NA	CASSLGTPGGAYEQYF	TGCGCCAGCAGCTTGGGGACCCCCGGTGGGGCCTACGAGCAGTACTTC
TRBJ2-1	many	TRBV7-8	TRBD2	CASSLVTGTSDYNEQFF	TGTGCCAGCAGCTTAGTAACTGGGACTAGCGACTACAATGAGCAGTTCTTC
TRBJ2-4	few	TRBV7-9	TRBD1	CASSSSGQGMENIQYF	TGTGCCAGCAGCTCCTCTGGACAGGGAATGGAAAACATTCAGTACTTC
TRBJ2-1	many	TRBV7-8	NA	CASSPGTSYNEQFF	TGTGCCAGCAGCCCCGGGACTTCCTACAATGAGCAGTTCTTC
TRBJ1-4	few	TRBV2	NA	CASSEVTRGGKLFF	TGTGCCAGCAGTGAAGTGACGAGGGGCGGAAAACTGTTTTTT
TRBJ2-5	many	TRBV2	TRBD2	CASSEARRTSGLGETQYF	TGTGCCAGCAGTGAAGCTCGCAGGACTAGCGGCTTAGGAGAGACCCAGTACTTC
TRBJ2-3	NA	TRBV7-3	TRBD1	CASSLFGTASTDTQYF	TGTGCCAGCAGCCTATTTGGGACAGCTAGCACAGATACGCAGTATTTT
TRBJ2-7	few	TRBV6-1	TRBD2	CASSFLPGGSGSMYEQYF	TGTGCCAGCAGTTTCCTCCCGGGGGGTAGCGGGAGTATGTACGAGCAGTACTTC
TRBJ1-3	NA	TRBV12-3/TRBV12-4	NA	CASSFSGLFGNTIYF	TGTGCCAGCAGTTTCTCGGGGCTTTTTGGAAACACCATATATTTT
TRBJ1-1	few	TRBV5-5	NA	CASSWDISMNTEAFF	TGTGCCAGCAGCTGGGACATATCCATGAACACTGAAGCTTTCTTT
TRBJ2-3	few	TRBV29-1	NA	CSVLAYSTDTQYF	TGCAGCGTCCTAGCGTATAGCACAGATACGCAGTATTTT
TRBJ2-1	many	TRBV28	TRBD2	CASSLKLAGTESYNEQFF	TGTGCCAGCAGTTTGAAACTAGCGGGAACCGAGTCCTACAATGAGCAGTTCTTC
TRBJ2-7	many	TRBV28	TRBD2	CAISLAGRDYEQYF	TGTGCCATCTCACTAGCGGGGAGAGACTACGAGCAGTACTTC
TRBJ1-2	many	TRBV12-3/TRBV12-4	NA	CASSFSGGYTF	TGTGCCAGCAGTTTCTCAGGCGGCTACACCTTC
TRBJ2-6	few	TRBV7-3	TRBD1	CASSLRGQGAISGANVLTF	TGTGCCAGCAGCTTAAGGGGACAGGGGGCTATCAGTGGGGCCAACGTCCTGACTTTC
TRBJ2-5	NA	TRBV2	NA	CASSETRQETQYF	TGTGCCAGCAGTGAAACGCGCCAAGAGACCCAGTACTTC
TRBJ2-4	few	TRBV5-1	TRBD2	CASSLTSGTTIQYF	TGCGCCAGCAGCTTGACTAGCGGGACTACCATTCAGTACTTC
TRBJ2-1	few	TRBV24-1	NA	CATSLASNNEQFF	TGTGCCACCAGTCTCGCTTCCAACAATGAGCAGTTCTTC
TRBJ2-1	NA	TRBV28	NA	CASTWTYTNEQFF	TGTGCCAGCACTTGGACTTACACGAATGAGCAGTTCTTC
TRBJ1-2	NA	TRBV15	NA	CATSRDTYGGPGYTF	TGTGCCACCAGCAGAGATACGTATGGGGGGCCTGGCTACACCTTC
TRBJ2-5	few	TRBV4-1	NA	CASSPDSGTQYF	TGCGCCAGCAGCCCGGACTCCGGGACCCAGTACTTC
TRBJ1-1	few	TRBV14	TRBD1	CASSQVQGTEAFF	TGTGCCAGCAGCCAAGTACAGGGGACTGAAGCTTTCTTT
TRBJ2-3	many	TRBV7-9	NA	CASRAKGARLTDTQYF	TGTGCCAGCAGGGCAAAGGGCGCCCGTTTGACGGATACGCAGTATTTT
TRBJ2-3	NA	TRBV30	NA	CAWRGGGTQYF	TGTGCCTGGAGGGGTGGCGGGACGCAGTATTTT
TRBJ2-3	many	TRBV29-1	NA	CSVDQGDASTDTQYF	TGCAGCGTTGACCAGGGTGACGCTAGCACAGATACGCAGTATTTT
TRBJ2-5	NA	TRBV9	NA	CASSTLQGSETQYF	TGTGCCAGCAGCACATTACAGGGATCGGAGACCCAGTACTTC
TRBJ1-5	NA	TRBV12-5	NA	CASGSMEQPQHF	TGTGCTAGTGGTTCGATGGAACAGCCCCAGCATTTT
TRBJ2-3	many	TRBV28	NA	CASRTGTPPSTDTQYF	TGTGCCAGCAGAACCGGGACCCCACCTTCCACAGATACGCAGTATTTT
TRBJ1-5	many	TRBV28	NA	CASSDFLRAGQPQHF	TGTGCCAGCAGTGATTTTTTGAGGGCGGGACAGCCCCAGCATTTT
TRBJ2-1	many	TRBV24-1	NA	CATSDLGVTGRLNEQFF	TGTGCCACCAGTGATCTGGGGGTGACAGGACGGCTAAATGAGCAGTTCTTC
TRBJ1-2	few	TRBV18	TRBD1	CASSPMIGGDGYTF	TGTGCCAGCTCACCTATGATAGGGGGCGATGGCTACACCTTC
TRBJ2-1	many	TRBV11-1	NA	CASSLAGNYNEQFF	TGTGCCAGCAGCTTAGCAGGGAATTACAATGAGCAGTTCTTC
TRBJ2-3	few	TRBV18	NA	CASSPPGRDTDTQYF	TGTGCCAGCTCACCACCGGGAAGGGACACAGATACGCAGTATTTT
TRBJ2-7	few	TRBV4-1	NA	CASSELRDTPYEQYF	TGCGCCAGCAGCGAACTTCGGGACACACCCTACGAGCAGTACTTC
TRBJ1-2	many	TRBV20-1	TRBD1	CSARWTGNYGYTF	TGCAGTGCTAGATGGACAGGGAACTATGGCTACACCTTC
TRBJ2-5	NA	TRBV10-3	TRBD2	CAISESGTSGNAGNF	TGTGCCATCAGTGAGTCGGGGACTAGCGGGAACGCAGGAAACTTC
TRBJ2-2	NA	TRBV20-1	TRBD2	CSATLPRLAGSSADTGELFF	TGCAGTGCTACTTTGCCGAGACTAGCGGGAAGCTCTGCGGACACCGGGGAGCTGTTTTTT
TRBJ2-5	many	TRBV28	TRBD2	CASSWNTPAGGPVETQYF	TGTGCCAGCAGCTGGAACACCCCAGCGGGAGGGCCGGTGGAGACCCAGTACTTC
TRBJ2-7	many	TRBV28	NA	CASSLWADSYEQYF	TGTGCCAGCAGTTTATGGGCAGACTCCTACGAGCAGTACTTC
TRBJ2-2	few	TRBV25-1	TRBD1	CASSVAPGGVRTGELFF	TGTGCCAGCAGTGTGGCACCAGGGGGCGTTCGCACCGGGGAGCTGTTTTTT
TRBJ2-5	NA	TRBV9	TRBD1	CASSAGQGARGTLYF	TGTGCCAGCAGCGCGGGACAGGGGGCGCGAGGGACCCTGTACTTC
TRBJ1-4	many	TRBV28	TRBD1	CASSNPGQANNEKLFF	TGTGCCAGCAGTAACCCCGGACAGGCTAATAATGAAAAACTGTTTTTT
TRBJ2-1	many	TRBV5-1	NA	CASSFPESYNEQFF	TGCGCCAGCAGCTTCCCAGAAAGTTACAATGAGCAGTTCTTC
TRBJ2-3	many	TRBV12-3/TRBV12-4	NA	CASSPRPKDTQYF	TGTGCCAGCAGTCCCCGCCCCAAAGATACGCAGTATTTT
TRBJ2-5	few	TRBV4-1	TRBD1	CASSPMDRGQETQYF	TGCGCCAGCAGCCCCATGGACAGGGGGCAAGAGACCCAGTACTTC
TRBJ2-5	NA	TRBV9	NA	CASSLPQQGWKETQYF	TGTGCCAGCAGCCTTCCACAACAGGGATGGAAAGAGACCCAGTACTTC
TRBJ1-3	many	TRBV11-2	NA	CASSLGQYSGNTIYF	TGTGCCAGCAGCTTAGGACAGTACTCTGGAAACACCATATATTTT